This T cell receptor beta chain was identified in a study of spatial heterogeneity in lung cancer. About the study: Samples came from roughly 75 TRACERx patients with untreated early-stage lung cancer. Available follow-up PBMC samples, collected a median of roughly 2 years post-resection, were sequenced.

Indicated time point: blood at routine non-recurrence follow-up after resection. Sequencing was performed on whole RNA extracted from tumor and nontumor lung tissue, or from frozen PBMC, and the material was left unsorted. This clonotype has ten or more counts. Antigen unknown. Study results and limitations: Detection of ubiquitous tumor TCRs in blood was higher at resection than follow-up.

TCR cDNA molecules were tagged individually, and each one carried a unique molecular identifier. TCRdb re-called the 5' RACE reads with MiXCR, one entry per CDR3 protein. The table has about 52,000 distinct CDR3 sequences, about 7.4% seen once. The CDR3 spans 12 residues. V was shortened by 4 bases and J by 2 bases, with 6 bases between the two germline ends. CDR1 and CDR2 (germline): WSHSY, SAAADI. This sequence was found in a female donor with early-stage non-small cell lung cancer. The sequencing here drew on PBMCs, taken at follow-up. The chain recombines TRBV10-2 with TRBJ2-7, with D uncertain. CDR3 in amino acids: CASSAGTYEQYF. CDR3 DNA sequence: TGCGCCAGCAGTGCGGGCACCTACGAGCAGTACTTC.